This entry lists 11 T cell receptor beta chains sequenced from one sample in a study of T cell responses to AZD1222 COVID-19 vaccine. Data came from immunoSEQ multiplex PCR; TCRdb stores just in-frame clones and leaves some out. This table has approximately 100,000 clones, about 89% appearing once. The material was peripheral blood, obtained on day 0 of AZD1222 vaccination. These receptors originate from an adult in good health.

The genes are TRBV2 and TRBJ1-3; D unclear. Germline values: CDR1 SNHLY, CDR2 FYNNEI. The ends were cut back, 2 bases at V and 4 bases at J, with 6 bases in the middle. This CDR3 is built from 13 residues. CDR3: CASSEHEGNTIYF. The DNA for the CDR3 is TGTGCCAGCAGTGAACATGAAGGAAACACCATATATTTT.

This chain uses TRBV7-8 with TRBJ1-2; a possible D gene is TRBD1 (6 bases). In germline, CDR1 is SGHVS, CDR2 FQNEAQ. The CDR3 runs 15 residues. The V end lost 4 bases, the J end lost 8 bases, and 20 bases lay between the germline ends. The CDR3 here is CASSSQTRQGQGYTF. As DNA, the CDR3 is TGTGCCAGCAGCTCCCAAACCAGGCAGGGACAAGGCTACACCTTC.

This clone was observed once. V and J are TRBV2 and TRBJ2-5, with D unclear. This CDR3 region has 11 residues. The germline V gene encodes CDR1 SNHLY and CDR2 FYNNEI. The V and J ends lost 6 bases and 5 bases respectively, with 7 bases between them. CDR3: CASRGWETQYF. The CDR3 DNA is TGTGCCAGCAGGGGCTGGGAGACCCAGTACTTC.

The rearrangement links TRBV21-1 to TRBJ2-7. TRBV21-1 corresponds to a pseudogene. This CDR3 has 16 amino acids. The DNA for the CDR3 is TGTGCCAGCAGCAAAGCGCTTTTTGCCGTTACCTACGAGCAGTACTTC. Translating it yields CASSKALFAVTYEQYF.

The rearrangement links TRBV7-9 to TRBJ1-4; TRBD1 might be the D (6 bases). In germline, CDR1 is SEHNR, CDR2 FQNEAQ (reference sequence). The CDR3 is 15 residues long. With 1 base removed from V and 8 bases from J, the gap between germline ends came to 14 bases. CDR3: CASSLDGTRFEKLFF. The CDR3, as DNA: TGTGCCAGCAGCTTAGATGGGACACGTTTCGAAAAACTGTTTTTT.

The chain is built from TRBV5-1 and TRBJ1-6, with D possibly being TRBD1 (6 bases). The CDR3 loop spans 15 amino acids. The V and J ends lost 4 bases and 5 bases respectively, with 13 bases between them. Per germline, CDR1 SGHRS and CDR2 YFSETQ. This CDR3 is CASSLQGLHNSPLHF. CDR3 bases: TGCGCCAGCAGCCTTCAGGGGTTACATAATTCACCCCTCCACTTT.

This chain links TRBV28 with TRBJ1-4; maybe TRBD1 (5 bases). The germline V and J ends were trimmed by 8 bases and 4 bases, with 26 bases remaining between them. CDR1 MDHEN and CDR2 SYDVKM come from the germline V gene. The CDR3 consists of 18 residues. CDR3 in DNA: TGTGCCAGCGGATTCTCGGAGGGATTGGGGACCCTTAATGAAAAACTGTTTTTT. It translates to CASGFSEGLGTLNEKLFF.

In its sample, this clone was seen once. V and J are TRBV5-1 and TRBJ1-2, with D perhaps TRBD1 (5 bases). V lost 4 bases and J 8 bases, leaving 15 bases between the germline ends. The CDR3 runs to 13 residues. CDR1 and CDR2 (germline): SGHRS, YFSETQ. The CDR3 nucleotides read TGCGCCAGCAGCCCGGGGGTGACGTGGGGCTACACCTTC. This translates into CASSPGVTWGYTF.

The V call is TRBV6-6, the J call TRBJ1-2; perhaps TRBD1 as D (6 bases). V was pared by 7 bases and J by 5 bases, with 23 bases between. CDR3 size: 16 residues. The V gene's germline CDR1 is MNHNY and CDR2 SVGAGI (reference sequence). CDR3 amino acids: CASTHVLGQGLYGYTF. The CDR3 DNA follows: TGTGCCAGCACTCACGTTCTAGGGCAGGGGCTTTATGGCTACACCTTC.

This clone was detected a few times. CDR3 region: CASSRDGNSPLHF. The DNA for the CDR3 is TGCGCCAGCAGCAGGGATGGAAATTCACCCCTCCACTTT. The V gene is TRBV10-1, the J gene TRBJ1-6; D perhaps matches TRBD1 (5 bases). The CDR3 is 13 amino acids. The germline CDR1 and CDR2 sequences are WNHNN and SYGVQD (reference sequence). The V end was cut by 6 bases, the J end by 7 bases, with 10 bases between.

CDR3 in amino acids: CASHAADSNQPQHF. In DNA form, the CDR3 reads TGTGCCAGCCATGCGGCAGATAGCAATCAGCCCCAGCATTTT. The genes are TRBV2 and TRBJ1-5; D call uncertain. Trimming stripped 8 bases from V and 0 bases from J, with 11 bases between. CDR3 length: 14 residues. CDR1 and CDR2 from the germline V gene are SNHLY and FYNNEI.